The rows below give T cell receptor beta chains drawn from one sample of a study of blood T cell repertoires in COVID-19. Clones were read by immunoSEQ multiplex PCR, and TCRdb kept only the in-frame ones, dropping some. The sample lists 250,000 to 300,000 clones, roughly 89% occurring once. Source material: peripheral blood. These receptors all come from a woman aged 40 to 49 who had recovered from COVID-19. The CDR3 runs from the conserved cysteine through the conserved F or W. Fields, in order: CDR3 DNA, CDR3 protein, clone size, V gene, J gene, D gene. A D gene is named only where the DNA matches it firmly. Clone size is not always given. Where it is, it says once, few, many or a class for expanded clones.

TGTGCCAGCGCCGATAGAGCGGGAGGGTTTGAGCCGCAGTATTTT	CASADRAGGFEPQYF	NA	TRBV28	TRBJ2-3	TRBD2
TGTGCCAGCAGTTTCCGAGAGACCCAGTACTTC	CASSFRETQYF	NA	TRBV28	TRBJ2-5	NA
TGTGCCAGCAGCCCCCCACTAGCGGAACAAGAGACCCAGTACTTC	CASSPPLAEQETQYF	NA	TRBV5-4	TRBJ2-5	TRBD2
TGTGCCACCAGCAGAGAGGGGCCCGGACAGTTTGAAAAACTGTTTTTT	CATSREGPGQFEKLFF	NA	TRBV15	TRBJ1-4	NA
TGTGCCAGCAGCCAAGGGTTACAGGGGGCGAACTATGGCTACACCTTC	CASSQGLQGANYGYTF	NA	TRBV3-1/TRBV3-2	TRBJ1-2	TRBD1
TGTGCCAGTAGTATAGGGGGGACAGGTGGCAATGAGCAGTTCTTC	CASSIGGTGGNEQFF	NA	TRBV19	TRBJ2-1	TRBD1
TGTGCCAGCAGCCTACGGGGGGTTAGGGAGACCCAGTACTTC	CASSLRGVRETQYF	NA	TRBV3-1/TRBV3-2	TRBJ2-5	TRBD2
TGTGCCAGTAGTATCCAACAGAGAGGCACAGATACGCAGTATTTT	CASSIQQRGTDTQYF	NA	TRBV19	TRBJ2-3	NA
TGTGCCAGTAGTATCGCAGGCGCGACCTATTATGAGCAGTTCTTC	CASSIAGATYYEQFF	once	TRBV19	TRBJ2-1	NA
TGTGCCAGCCGGGACAGTCAGGACACTGAAGCTTTCTTT	CASRDSQDTEAFF	NA	TRBV18	TRBJ1-1	TRBD1
TGTGCCAGCAGCTTGGCCGTGACTAGCGGGAGCGGGACCCAGTACTTC	CASSLAVTSGSGTQYF	NA	TRBV5-6	TRBJ2-5	TRBD2
TGTGCCAGCAGTACCGGTGAGACCCAGTACTTC	CASSTGETQYF	NA	TRBV6-1	TRBJ2-5	NA
TGTGCCAGCAGCTTACCCGCTAGCGGGAGGGGGAGGAATGAGCAGTTCTTC	CASSLPASGRGRNEQFF	NA	TRBV13	TRBJ2-1	TRBD2
TGTGCCAGCAGCTTAGGACAGGGGGGAGCCGGGGAGCTGTTTTTT	CASSLGQGGAGELFF	NA	TRBV7-9	TRBJ2-2	TRBD1
TGTGCCAGCAGTTACTCGGGGCCGGCTGAAGCTTTCTTT	CASSYSGPAEAFF	NA	TRBV6-2/TRBV6-3	TRBJ1-1	NA
TGTGCCAGCAGCCGGACAGGGGGCACCGGGGAGCTGTTTTTT	CASSRTGGTGELFF	NA	TRBV7-9	TRBJ2-2	TRBD1